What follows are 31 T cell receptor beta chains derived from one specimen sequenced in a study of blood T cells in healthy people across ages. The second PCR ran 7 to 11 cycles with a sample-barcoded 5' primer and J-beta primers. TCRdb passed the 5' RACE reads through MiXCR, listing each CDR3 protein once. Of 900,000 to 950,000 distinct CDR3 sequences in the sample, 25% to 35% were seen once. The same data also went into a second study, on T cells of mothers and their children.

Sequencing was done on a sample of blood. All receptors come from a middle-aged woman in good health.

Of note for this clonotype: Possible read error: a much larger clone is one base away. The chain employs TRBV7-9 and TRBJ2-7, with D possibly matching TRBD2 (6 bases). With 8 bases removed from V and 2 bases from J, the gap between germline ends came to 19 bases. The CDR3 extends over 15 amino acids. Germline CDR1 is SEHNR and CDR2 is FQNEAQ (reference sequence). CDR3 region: CASGYDLGLTYEQYF. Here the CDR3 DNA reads TGTGCCAGCGGCTATGATTTGGGACTTACCTACGAGCAGTACTTC. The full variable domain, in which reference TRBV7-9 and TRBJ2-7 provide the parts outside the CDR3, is DTGVSQNPRHKITKRGQNVTFRCDPISEHNRLYWYRQTLGQGPEFLTYFQNEAQLEKSRLLSDRFSAERPKGSFSTLEIQRTEQGDSAMYLCASGYDLGLTYEQYFGPGTRLTVT.

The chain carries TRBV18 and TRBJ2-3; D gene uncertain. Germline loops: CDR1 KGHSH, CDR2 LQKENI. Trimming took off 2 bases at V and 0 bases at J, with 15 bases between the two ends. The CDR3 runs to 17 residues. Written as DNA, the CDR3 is TGTGCCAGCTCACCAATTAATAGGGCCGGAAGCACAGATACGCAGTATTTT. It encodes CASSPINRAGSTDTQYF. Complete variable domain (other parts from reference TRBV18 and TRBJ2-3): NAGVMQNPRHLVRRRGQEARLRCSPMKGHSHVYWYRQLPEEGLKFMVYLQKENIIDESGMPKERFSAEFPKEGPSILRIQQVVRGDSAAYFCASSPINRAGSTDTQYFGPGTRLTVL.

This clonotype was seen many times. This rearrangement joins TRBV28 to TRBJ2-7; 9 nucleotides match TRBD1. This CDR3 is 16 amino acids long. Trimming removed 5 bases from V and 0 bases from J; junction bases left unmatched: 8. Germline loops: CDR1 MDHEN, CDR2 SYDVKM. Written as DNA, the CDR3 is TGTGCCAGCAGTATCTCCGGGACAGGGCCCTCCTACGAGCAGTACTTC. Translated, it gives CASSISGTGPSYEQYF. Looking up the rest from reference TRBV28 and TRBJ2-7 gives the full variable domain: DVKVTQSSRYLVKRTGEKVFLECVQDMDHENMFWYRQDPGLGLRLIYFSYDVKMKEKGDIPEGYSVSREKKERFSLILESASTNQTSMYLCASSISGTGPSYEQYFGPGTRLTVT.

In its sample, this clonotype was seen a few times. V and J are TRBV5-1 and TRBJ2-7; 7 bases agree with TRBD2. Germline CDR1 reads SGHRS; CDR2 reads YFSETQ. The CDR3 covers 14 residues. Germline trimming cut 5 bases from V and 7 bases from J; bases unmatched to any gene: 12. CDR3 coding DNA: TGCGCCAGCAGTCACGGGACTACCTCCCGGGAGCAGTACTTC. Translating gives CASSHGTTSREQYF.

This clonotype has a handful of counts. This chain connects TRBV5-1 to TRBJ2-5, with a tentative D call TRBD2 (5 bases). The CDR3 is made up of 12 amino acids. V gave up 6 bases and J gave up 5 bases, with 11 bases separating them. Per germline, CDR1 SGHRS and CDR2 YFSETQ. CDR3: CASMGTGETQYF. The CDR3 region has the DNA TGCGCCAGCATGGGCACGGGGGAGACCCAGTACTTC.

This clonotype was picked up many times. CDR3 residues: CASSYGITGSEKLFF. DNA for the CDR3: TGTGCCAGCAGTTACGGAATAACAGGGAGTGAAAAACTGTTTTTT. The chain links TRBV6-5 to TRBJ1-4, with TRBD1 as a possible D gene (6 bases). The CDR3 contains 15 residues. The V and J ends lost 2 bases and 7 bases respectively, with 14 bases between them. CDR1 MNHEY and CDR2 SVGAGI come from the germline V gene.

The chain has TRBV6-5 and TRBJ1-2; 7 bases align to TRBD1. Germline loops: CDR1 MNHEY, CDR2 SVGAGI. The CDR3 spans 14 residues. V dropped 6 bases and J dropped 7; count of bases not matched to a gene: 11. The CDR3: CASSLTGVGGGYTF. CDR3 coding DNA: TGTGCCAGCAGCTTAACAGGGGTCGGTGGTGGCTACACCTTC.

The CDR3 DNA reads as TGCGCCAGCAGCCCCAGGAGGACCGGGGAGCTGTTTTTT. This translates into CASSPRRTGELFF. The chain couples TRBV4-1 to TRBJ2-2, with D possibly being TRBD2 (5 bases). Germline lookup yields CDR1 MGHRA and CDR2 YSYEKL. Deletions cut 4 bases from V and 5 bases from J, with 8 bases between. This CDR3 contains 13 residues.

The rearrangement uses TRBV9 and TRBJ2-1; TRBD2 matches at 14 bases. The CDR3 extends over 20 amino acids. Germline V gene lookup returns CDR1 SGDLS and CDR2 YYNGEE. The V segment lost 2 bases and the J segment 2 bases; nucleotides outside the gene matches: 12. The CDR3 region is CASSVAFRTSGGLTYNEQFF. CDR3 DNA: TGTGCCAGCAGCGTCGCCTTCAGGACTAGCGGGGGGCTAACCTACAATGAGCAGTTCTTC.

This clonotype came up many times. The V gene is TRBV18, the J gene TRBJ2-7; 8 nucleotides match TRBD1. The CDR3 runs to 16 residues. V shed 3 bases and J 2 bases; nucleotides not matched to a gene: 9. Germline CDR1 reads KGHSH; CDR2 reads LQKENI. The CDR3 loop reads CASSPNPGQGTYEQYF. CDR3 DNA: TGTGCCAGCTCACCTAACCCCGGACAGGGCACCTACGAGCAGTACTTC.

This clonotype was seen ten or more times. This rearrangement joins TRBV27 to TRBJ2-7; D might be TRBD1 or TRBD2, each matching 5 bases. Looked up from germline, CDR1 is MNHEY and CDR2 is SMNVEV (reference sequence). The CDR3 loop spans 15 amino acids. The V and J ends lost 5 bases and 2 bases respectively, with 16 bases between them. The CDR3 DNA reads TGTGCCAGCAGTCATCGAGGGGCAGGGACCTACGAGCAGTACTTC. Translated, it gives CASSHRGAGTYEQYF.

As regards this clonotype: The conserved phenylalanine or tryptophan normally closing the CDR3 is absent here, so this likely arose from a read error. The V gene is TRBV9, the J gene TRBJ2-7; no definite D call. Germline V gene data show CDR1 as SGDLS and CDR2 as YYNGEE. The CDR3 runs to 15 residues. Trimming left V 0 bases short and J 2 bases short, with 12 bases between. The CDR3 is CASSVGYQATYEQYL. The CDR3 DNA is TGTGCCAGCAGCGTAGGCTACCAGGCGACCTACGAGCAGTACTTA.

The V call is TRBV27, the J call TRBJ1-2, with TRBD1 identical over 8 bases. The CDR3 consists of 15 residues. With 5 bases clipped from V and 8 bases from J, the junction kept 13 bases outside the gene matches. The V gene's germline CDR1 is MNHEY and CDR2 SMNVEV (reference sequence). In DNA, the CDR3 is TGTGCCAGCAGTACCCTCCGTCAGGGACAGGAAGGCTACACCTTC. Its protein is CASSTLRQGQEGYTF.

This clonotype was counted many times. The CDR3 reads CSAKDTSNSPLHF. In DNA form, the CDR3 reads TGCAGTGCTAAGGACACTTCGAATTCACCCCTCCACTTT. This chain links TRBV20-1 with TRBJ1-6; possible D gene TRBD1, 5 bases. Germline V gene sequence: CDR1 DFQATT, CDR2 SNEGSKA (reference sequence). The CDR3 length is 13 residues. Trimming stripped 4 bases from V and 7 bases from J, with 11 bases between.

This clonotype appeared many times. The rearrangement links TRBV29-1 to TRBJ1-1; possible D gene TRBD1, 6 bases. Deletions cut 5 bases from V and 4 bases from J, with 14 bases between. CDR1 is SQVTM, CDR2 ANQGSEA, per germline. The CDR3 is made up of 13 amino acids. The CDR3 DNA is TGCAGCGTTCAACCCAGGGGACGCACTGAAGCTTTCTTT. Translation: CSVQPRGRTEAFF.

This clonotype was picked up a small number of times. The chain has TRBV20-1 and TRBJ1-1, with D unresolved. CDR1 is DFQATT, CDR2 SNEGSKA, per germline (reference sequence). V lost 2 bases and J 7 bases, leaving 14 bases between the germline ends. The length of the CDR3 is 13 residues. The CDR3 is CSARLLQVLEAFF. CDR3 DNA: TGCAGTGCTAGATTGCTCCAGGTCCTTGAAGCTTTCTTT.

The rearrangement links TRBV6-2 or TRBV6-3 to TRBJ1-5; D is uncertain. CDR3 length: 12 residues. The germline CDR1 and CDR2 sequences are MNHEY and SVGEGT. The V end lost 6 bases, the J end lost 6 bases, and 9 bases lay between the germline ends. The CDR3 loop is CASSPLIQPQHF. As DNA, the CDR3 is TGTGCCAGCAGCCCTTTGATTCAGCCCCAGCATTTT.

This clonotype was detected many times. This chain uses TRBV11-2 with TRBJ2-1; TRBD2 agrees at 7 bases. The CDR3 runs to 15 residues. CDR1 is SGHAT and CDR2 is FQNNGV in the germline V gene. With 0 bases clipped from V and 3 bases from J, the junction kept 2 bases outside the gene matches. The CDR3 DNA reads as TGTGCCAGCAGCTTAGAGGGCGGGGGCTACAATGAGCAGTTCTTC. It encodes CASSLEGGGYNEQFF.

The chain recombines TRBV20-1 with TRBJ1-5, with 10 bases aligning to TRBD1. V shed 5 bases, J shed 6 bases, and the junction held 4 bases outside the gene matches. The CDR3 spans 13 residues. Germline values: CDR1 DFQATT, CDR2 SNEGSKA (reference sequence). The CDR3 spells CSAETGGSQPQHF. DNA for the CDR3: TGCAGTGCTGAGACAGGGGGCTCTCAGCCCCAGCATTTT.

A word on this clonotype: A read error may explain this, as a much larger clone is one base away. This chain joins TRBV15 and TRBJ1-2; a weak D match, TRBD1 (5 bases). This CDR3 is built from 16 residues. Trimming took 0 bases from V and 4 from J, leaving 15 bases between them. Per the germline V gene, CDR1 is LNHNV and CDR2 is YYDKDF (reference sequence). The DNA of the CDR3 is TGTGCCACCAGCAGAGAGGGCGGGGCCGCTAGCTATGGCTACACCTTC. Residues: CATSREGGAASYGYTF.

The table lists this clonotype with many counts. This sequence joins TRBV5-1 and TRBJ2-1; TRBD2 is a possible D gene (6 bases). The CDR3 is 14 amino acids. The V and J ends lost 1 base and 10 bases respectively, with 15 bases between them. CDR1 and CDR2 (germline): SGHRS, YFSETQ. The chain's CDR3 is CASSLRLGGDEQFF. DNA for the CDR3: TGCGCCAGCAGCTTGAGGTTGGGGGGAGACGAGCAGTTCTTC.

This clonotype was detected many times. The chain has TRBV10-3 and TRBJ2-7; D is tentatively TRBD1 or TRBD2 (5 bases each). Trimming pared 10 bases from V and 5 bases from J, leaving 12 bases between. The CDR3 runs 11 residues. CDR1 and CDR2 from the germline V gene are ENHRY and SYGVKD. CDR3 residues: CATRDVDEQYF. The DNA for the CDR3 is TGTGCCACCAGGGACGTCGACGAGCAGTACTTC.

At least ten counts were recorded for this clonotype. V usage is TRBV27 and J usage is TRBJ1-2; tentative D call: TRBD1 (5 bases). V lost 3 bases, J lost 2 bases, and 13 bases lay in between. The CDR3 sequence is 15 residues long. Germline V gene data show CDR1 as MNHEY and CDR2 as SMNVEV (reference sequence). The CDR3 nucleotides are TGTGCCAGCAGTTTCGGGGGGAAGGGGAACTATGGCTACACCTTC. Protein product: CASSFGGKGNYGYTF.

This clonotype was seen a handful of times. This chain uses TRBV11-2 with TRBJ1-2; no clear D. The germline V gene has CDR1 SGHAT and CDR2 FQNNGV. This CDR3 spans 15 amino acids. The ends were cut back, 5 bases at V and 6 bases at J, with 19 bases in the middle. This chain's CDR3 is CASSLSGGSLDGYTF. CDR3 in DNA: TGTGCCAGCAGCCTCTCCGGCGGCTCCCTTGATGGCTACACCTTC.

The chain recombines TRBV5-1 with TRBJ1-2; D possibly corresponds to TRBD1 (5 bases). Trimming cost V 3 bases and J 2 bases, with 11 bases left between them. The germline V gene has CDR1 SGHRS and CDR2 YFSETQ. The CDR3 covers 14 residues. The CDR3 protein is CASSSEGTNYGYTF. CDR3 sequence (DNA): TGCGCCAGCAGCTCTGAAGGGACGAACTATGGCTACACCTTC.

This CDR3 reads CASGGNNSPLHF. Here the CDR3 DNA reads TGTGCCAGCGGGGGTAATAATTCACCCCTCCACTTT. The chain couples TRBV6-6 to TRBJ1-6; possibly TRBD1 for D (5 bases). This CDR3 has 12 amino acids. Germline V lookup: CDR1 MNHNY, CDR2 SVGAGI (reference sequence). Trimming cost V 8 bases and J 5 bases, with 7 bases left between them.

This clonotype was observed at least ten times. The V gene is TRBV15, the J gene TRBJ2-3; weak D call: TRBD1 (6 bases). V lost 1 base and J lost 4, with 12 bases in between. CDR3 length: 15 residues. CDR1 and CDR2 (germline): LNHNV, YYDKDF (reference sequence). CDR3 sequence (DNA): TGTGCCACCAGCAGAGTCCTGGACAGCTCAGATACGCAGTATTTT. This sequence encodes CATSRVLDSSDTQYF.

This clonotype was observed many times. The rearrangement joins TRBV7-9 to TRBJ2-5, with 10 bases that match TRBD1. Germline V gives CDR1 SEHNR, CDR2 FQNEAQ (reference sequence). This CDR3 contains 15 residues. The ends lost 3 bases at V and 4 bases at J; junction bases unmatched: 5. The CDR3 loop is CASSFPGQGGETQYF. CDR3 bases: TGTGCCAGCAGCTTCCCTGGACAGGGGGGAGAGACCCAGTACTTC.

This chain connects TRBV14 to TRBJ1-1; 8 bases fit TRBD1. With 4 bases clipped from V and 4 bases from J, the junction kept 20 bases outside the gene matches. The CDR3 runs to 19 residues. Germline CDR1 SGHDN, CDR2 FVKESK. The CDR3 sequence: CASSPSVTSDRGQPTEAFF. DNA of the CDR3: TGTGCCAGCAGCCCCTCAGTAACGTCCGACAGGGGACAGCCCACTGAAGCTTTCTTT.

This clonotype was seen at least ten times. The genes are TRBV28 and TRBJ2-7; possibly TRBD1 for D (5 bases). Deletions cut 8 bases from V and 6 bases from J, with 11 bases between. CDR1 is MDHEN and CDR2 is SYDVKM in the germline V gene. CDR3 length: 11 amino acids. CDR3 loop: CASGPRVEQYF. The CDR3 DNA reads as TGTGCCAGCGGGCCCAGGGTCGAGCAGTACTTC.

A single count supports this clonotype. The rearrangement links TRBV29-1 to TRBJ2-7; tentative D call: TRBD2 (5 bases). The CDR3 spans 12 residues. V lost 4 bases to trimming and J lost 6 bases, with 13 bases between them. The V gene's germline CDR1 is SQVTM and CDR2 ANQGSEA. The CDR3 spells CSVGSRAGEQYF. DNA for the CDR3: TGCAGCGTTGGCTCGAGGGCTGGCGAGCAGTACTTC.